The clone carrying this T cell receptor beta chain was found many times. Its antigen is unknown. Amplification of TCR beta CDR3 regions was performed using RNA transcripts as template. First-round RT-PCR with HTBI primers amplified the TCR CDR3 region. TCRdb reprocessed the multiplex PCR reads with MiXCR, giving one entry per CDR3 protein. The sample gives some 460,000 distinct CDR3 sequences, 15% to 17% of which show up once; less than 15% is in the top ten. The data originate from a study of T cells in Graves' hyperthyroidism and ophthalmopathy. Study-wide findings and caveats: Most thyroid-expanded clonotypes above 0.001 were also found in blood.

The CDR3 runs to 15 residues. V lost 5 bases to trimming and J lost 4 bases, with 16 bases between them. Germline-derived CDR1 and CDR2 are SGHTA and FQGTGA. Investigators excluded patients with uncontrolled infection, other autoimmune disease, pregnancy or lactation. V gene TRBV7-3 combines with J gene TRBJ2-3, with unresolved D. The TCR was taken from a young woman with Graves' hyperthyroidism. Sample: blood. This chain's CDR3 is CASSRIPSPADTQYF. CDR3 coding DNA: TGTGCCAGCAGCCGCATACCGAGTCCGGCAGATACGCAGTATTTT.